Listed below are T cell receptor beta chains from one sample, sequenced in a study of long-term antiretroviral therapy in people with HIV. Generated by immunoSEQ multiplex PCR, the TCRdb table keeps only in-frame clones and is missing some. The sample lists some 25,000 clones, about four fifths occurring once. The sequenced sample was unsorted PBMCs, obtained 0.7 years before starting antiretroviral therapy. Every receptor here comes from a man aged 25 to 40 with HIV. Each CDR3 is given with its conserved first and last residue. The order of the fields is D gene, V gene, clone size, J gene, CDR3 protein, CDR3 DNA. D genes are given only for firm matches. Clone size is stated in some rows and not others, as once, few, many or a class when expanded.

d_gene: .; v_gene: TRBV7-8; abundance: once; j_gene: TRBJ2-6; CDR3aa: CASSFTALSGANVLTF; CDR3nt: TGTGCCAGCAGCTTTACAGCCCTCTCTGGGGCCAACGTCCTGACTTTC
d_gene: TRBD1; v_gene: TRBV5-4; abundance: .; j_gene: TRBJ2-7; CDR3aa: CASRSLGQGYEQYF; CDR3nt: TGTGCCAGCCGCTCGCTGGGACAGGGTTACGAGCAGTACTTC
d_gene: TRBD2; v_gene: TRBV19; abundance: .; j_gene: TRBJ2-3; CDR3aa: CASKANSGSTDTQYF; CDR3nt: TGTGCCAGTAAGGCTAATAGCGGGAGCACAGATACGCAGTATTTT
d_gene: .; v_gene: TRBV2; abundance: .; j_gene: TRBJ1-6; CDR3aa: CASTSSGIRDFNSPLHF; CDR3nt: TGTGCCAGCACCTCCTCAGGGATTAGGGACTTCAATTCACCCCTCCACTTT
d_gene: .; v_gene: TRBV27; abundance: .; j_gene: TRBJ2-1; CDR3aa: CASSTSTGAYNEQFF; CDR3nt: TGTGCCAGCAGTACCTCGACTGGGGCCTACAATGAGCAGTTCTTC
d_gene: .; v_gene: TRBV1; abundance: .; j_gene: TRBJ1-4; CDR3aa: CTSSPRQGPGEKLFF; CDR3nt: TGCACCAGCAGCCCGAGACAGGGTCCCGGTGAAAAACTGTTTTTT
d_gene: TRBD2; v_gene: TRBV6-6; abundance: .; j_gene: TRBJ2-2; CDR3aa: CASIPPGGANTGELFF; CDR3nt: TGTGCCAGCATTCCTCCCGGGGGGGCGAACACCGGGGAGCTGTTTTTT
d_gene: TRBD1; v_gene: TRBV4-2; abundance: .; j_gene: TRBJ2-2; CDR3aa: CASSPSTGPPNTGELFF; CDR3nt: TGTGCCAGCAGCCCCTCGACAGGGCCCCCGAACACCGGGGAGCTGTTTTTT
d_gene: .; v_gene: TRBV9; abundance: .; j_gene: TRBJ2-1; CDR3aa: CASSVGTHNEQFF; CDR3nt: TGTGCCAGCAGCGTAGGGACCCACAATGAGCAGTTCTTC
d_gene: .; v_gene: TRBV19; abundance: .; j_gene: TRBJ2-3; CDR3aa: CASKSLAGGTDTQYF; CDR3nt: TGTGCCAGTAAATCCCTAGCAGGGGGCACAGATACGCAGTATTTT
d_gene: .; v_gene: TRBV21-1; abundance: few; j_gene: TRBJ1-2; CDR3aa: CASSKDSRRYGYTF; CDR3nt: TGTGCCAGCAGCAAAGACTCCAGAAGGTATGGCTACACCTTC
d_gene: TRBD1; v_gene: TRBV27; abundance: .; j_gene: TRBJ2-1; CDR3aa: CASSLLTGEAYNEQFF; CDR3nt: TGTGCCAGCAGTCTGCTGACAGGGGAGGCCTACAATGAGCAGTTCTTC
d_gene: TRBD1; v_gene: TRBV5-4; abundance: .; j_gene: TRBJ2-5; CDR3aa: CASSLDRGWETQYF; CDR3nt: TGTGCCAGCAGCTTGGACAGGGGTTGGGAGACCCAGTACTTC
d_gene: .; v_gene: TRBV15; abundance: .; j_gene: TRBJ1-5; CDR3aa: CATSRDQGNQPQHF; CDR3nt: TGTGCCACCAGCAGAGATCAGGGAAATCAGCCCCAGCATTTT
d_gene: .; v_gene: TRBV6-5; abundance: .; j_gene: TRBJ1-2; CDR3aa: CASSSSPNYGYTF; CDR3nt: TGTGCCAGCAGCTCCTCCCCTAACTATGGCTACACCTTC
d_gene: .; v_gene: TRBV7-2; abundance: .; j_gene: TRBJ2-5; CDR3aa: CASSLTGTSQETQYF; CDR3nt: TGTGCCAGCAGCCTAACAGGGACGTCTCAAGAGACCCAGTACTTC
d_gene: TRBD1; v_gene: TRBV6-5; abundance: .; j_gene: TRBJ1-2; CDR3aa: CASSYDRAYGYTF; CDR3nt: TGTGCCAGCAGTTACGACAGGGCCTATGGCTACACCTTC
d_gene: .; v_gene: TRBV23-1; abundance: .; j_gene: TRBJ1-1; CDR3aa: CASSQSGGARLRARGSGNTEAFF; CDR3nt: TGCGCCAGCAGTCAATCGGGGGGCGCGAGGTTAAGGGCGCGAGGTTCTGGGAACACTGAAGCTTTCTTT
d_gene: .; v_gene: TRBV6-6; abundance: .; j_gene: TRBJ2-7; CDR3aa: CASSYGGHGPEQYF; CDR3nt: TGTGCCAGCAGTTATGGCGGGCATGGCCCAGAGCAGTACTTC
d_gene: .; v_gene: TRBV7-9; abundance: few; j_gene: TRBJ1-2; CDR3aa: CAQDGGPNYGYTF; CDR3nt: TGTGCCCAAGACGGGGGTCCAAACTATGGCTACACCTTC
d_gene: TRBD2; v_gene: TRBV14; abundance: once; j_gene: TRBJ2-1; CDR3aa: CASSHAGGRYNEQFF; CDR3nt: TGTGCCAGCAGCCATGCGGGGGGCCGCTACAATGAGCAGTTCTTC
d_gene: TRBD1; v_gene: TRBV27; abundance: .; j_gene: TRBJ1-4; CDR3aa: CASRRTGGMARPPNEKLFF; CDR3nt: TGTGCCAGCAGAAGAACAGGGGGAATGGCTAGGCCCCCCAATGAAAAACTGTTTTTT
d_gene: .; v_gene: TRBV5-4; abundance: .; j_gene: TRBJ1-6; CDR3aa: CASSYPGSTPRPLHF; CDR3nt: TGTGCCAGCAGCTATCCCGGGTCCACTCCAAGGCCCCTCCACTTT
d_gene: .; v_gene: TRBV28; abundance: .; j_gene: TRBJ1-1; CDR3aa: CASTSRRGTEAFF; CDR3nt: TGTGCCAGCACCTCTCGCCGGGGTACTGAAGCTTTCTTT
d_gene: .; v_gene: TRBV15; abundance: .; j_gene: TRBJ2-1; CDR3aa: CATSRDPHPSNEQFF; CDR3nt: TGTGCCACCAGCAGAGACCCGCATCCTTCCAATGAGCAGTTCTTC
d_gene: TRBD2; v_gene: TRBV27; abundance: .; j_gene: TRBJ2-5; CDR3aa: CASSTRLAGIETQYF; CDR3nt: TGTGCCAGCAGTACCCGGCTAGCGGGAATAGAGACCCAGTACTTC
d_gene: TRBD1; v_gene: TRBV6-1; abundance: .; j_gene: TRBJ2-7; CDR3aa: CASSGPGQGVLSSYEQYF; CDR3nt: TGTGCCAGCAGTGGACCGGGACAGGGTGTCTTGAGCTCCTACGAGCAGTACTTC
d_gene: .; v_gene: TRBV28; abundance: few; j_gene: TRBJ1-5; CDR3aa: CASSLYTQGGNQPQHF; CDR3nt: TGTGCCAGCAGTTTATACACACAGGGCGGCAATCAGCCCCAGCATTTT
d_gene: .; v_gene: TRBV19; abundance: .; j_gene: TRBJ1-2; CDR3aa: CASSTFGGVNYGYTF; CDR3nt: TGTGCCAGTAGCACCTTTGGGGGGGTGAACTATGGCTACACCTTC
d_gene: .; v_gene: TRBV6-4; abundance: .; j_gene: TRBJ1-4; CDR3aa: CASFNGRGPTNEKLFF; CDR3nt: TGTGCCAGCTTCAACGGCAGGGGTCCAACTAATGAAAAACTGTTTTTT
d_gene: TRBD2; v_gene: TRBV19; abundance: .; j_gene: TRBJ2-1; CDR3aa: CASSISSGDYNEQFF; CDR3nt: TGTGCCAGTAGTATTTCCAGCGGGGATTACAATGAGCAGTTCTTC
d_gene: .; v_gene: TRBV4-3; abundance: .; j_gene: TRBJ2-5; CDR3aa: CASSQADDYQETQYF; CDR3nt: TGCGCCAGCAGCCAAGCTGACGATTACCAAGAGACCCAGTACTTC
d_gene: .; v_gene: TRBV6-5; abundance: .; j_gene: TRBJ2-7; CDR3aa: CASSYDLHPSSEQYF; CDR3nt: TGTGCCAGCAGTTACGACCTACATCCGTCTAGTGAGCAGTACTTC